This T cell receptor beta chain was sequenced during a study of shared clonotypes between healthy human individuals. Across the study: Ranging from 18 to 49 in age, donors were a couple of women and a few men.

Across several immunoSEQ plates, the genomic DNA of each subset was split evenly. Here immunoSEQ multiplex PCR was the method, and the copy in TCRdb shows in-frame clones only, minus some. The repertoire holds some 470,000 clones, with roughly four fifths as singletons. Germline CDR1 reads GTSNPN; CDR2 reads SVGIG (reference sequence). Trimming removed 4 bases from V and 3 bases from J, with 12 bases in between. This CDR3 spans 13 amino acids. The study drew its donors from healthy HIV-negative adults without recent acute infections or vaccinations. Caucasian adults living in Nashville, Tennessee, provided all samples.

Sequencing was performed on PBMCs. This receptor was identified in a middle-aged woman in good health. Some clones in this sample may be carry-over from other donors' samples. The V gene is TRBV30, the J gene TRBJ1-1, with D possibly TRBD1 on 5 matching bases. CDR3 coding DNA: TGTGCCTGGAAGCGGCGGGGGGACACTGAAGCTTTCTTT. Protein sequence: CAWKRRGDTEAFF.